A selection of T cell receptor beta chains follows, all from one sample in a study of control samples from healthy donors and cancer patients. Profiling relied on immunoSEQ multiplex PCR, and the TCRdb table lists in-frame clones only, not all of them. The profile shows approximately 52,000 clones, more than 95% of them singletons. Sequenced material: blood. Receptors originate from a young woman in good health. Each CDR3 is given with its conserved first and last residue. The order of the fields is D gene, V gene, clone size, J gene, CDR3 length, CDR3 protein, CDR3 DNA. The D gene is left open where the match is weak. Some rows mark clone size as missing; the rest say once, few, many or name a class of expanded clone.

NA	TRBV6-2/TRBV6-3	NA	TRBJ1-4	15	CASSTLTRGYEKLFF	TGTGCCAGCAGTACCCTAACGAGGGGTTATGAAAAACTGTTTTTT
TRBD1	TRBV28	once	TRBJ2-3	15	CASRPGQLSTDTQYF	TGTGCCAGCAGGCCGGGACAGCTCAGCACAGATACGCAGTATTTT
NA	TRBV4-2	NA	TRBJ2-2	15	CASSPHGLGTGELFF	TGTGCCAGCAGCCCTCACGGGCTTGGCACCGGGGAGCTGTTTTTT
TRBD1	TRBV7-9	NA	TRBJ1-2	14	CASSRGQGNYGYTF	TGTGCCAGCAGTCGAGGACAGGGAAACTATGGCTACACCTTC
NA	TRBV30	NA	TRBJ1-5	13	CAWSVDEGQPQHF	TGTGCCTGGAGTGTGGACGAAGGTCAGCCCCAGCATTTT
NA	TRBV19	NA	TRBJ1-1	14	CASSIGGPGTEAFF	TGTGCCAGTAGTATAGGGGGGCCAGGGACTGAAGCTTTCTTT
TRBD2	TRBV3-1/TRBV3-2	NA	TRBJ2-3	15	CASSQRKRGTDTQYF	TGTGCCAGCAGCCAACGAAAGCGGGGGACAGATACGCAGTATTTT
NA	TRBV5-4	NA	TRBJ2-4	15	CASSWNRAGKNIQYF	TGTGCCAGCAGCTGGAACAGGGCCGGCAAAAACATTCAGTACTTC
NA	TRBV6-4	NA	TRBJ2-1	14	CASSDSGGVEEQFF	TGTGCCAGCAGTGACTCGGGGGGCGTAGAGGAGCAGTTCTTC
TRBD2	TRBV5-1	NA	TRBJ2-7	14	CASSFSGGILEQYF	TGCGCCAGCAGCTTTAGCGGGGGGATTCTCGAGCAGTACTTC
TRBD1	TRBV6-5	NA	TRBJ1-1	14	CASIERTGHTEAFF	TGTGCCAGCATAGAAAGGACAGGGCACACTGAAGCTTTCTTT
NA	TRBV7-5	NA	TRBJ1-1	13	CARSSGTNTEAFF	TGTGCCAGAAGCTCTGGGACGAACACTGAAGCTTTCTTT
NA	TRBV2	NA	TRBJ1-4	13	CASRVILNEKLFF	TGTGCCAGCAGGGTAATCCTTAATGAAAAACTGTTTTTT
NA	TRBV6-5	few	TRBJ1-2	15	CASSRQYLTNYGYTF	TGTGCCAGCAGCCGACAGTACCTAACTAACTATGGCTACACCTTC
TRBD1	TRBV11-2	NA	TRBJ2-5	14	CASSFARGSETQYF	TGTGCCAGCAGCTTTGCCAGGGGGTCAGAGACCCAGTACTTC
TRBD1	TRBV10-2	NA	TRBJ1-6	14	CASSGQGVNSPLHF	TGCGCCAGCAGTGGGCAGGGGGTTAATTCACCCCTCCACTTT
NA	TRBV5-6	NA	TRBJ2-2	13	CASSLRIGGELFF	TGTGCCAGCAGCTTAAGGATCGGCGGGGAGCTGTTTTTT
NA	TRBV4-3	NA	TRBJ1-6	17	CASSQDLSARSYSPLHF	TGCGCCAGCAGCCAAGATCTGTCGGCCAGGTCCTATTCACCCCTCCACTTT
NA	TRBV3-1/TRBV3-2	NA	TRBJ2-1	15	CASSRDSSSYNEQFF	TGTGCCAGCAGCCGAGACTCAAGCTCCTACAATGAGCAGTTCTTC
TRBD2	TRBV6-2/TRBV6-3	NA	TRBJ2-5	17	CASSTPGGSRYQETQYF	TGTGCCAGCAGTACCCCCGGGGGGTCGCGGTACCAAGAGACCCAGTACTTC
TRBD2	TRBV7-3	NA	TRBJ2-1	17	CASSEPGVRGGPNEQFF	TGTGCCAGCAGCGAACCCGGGGTGCGGGGGGGCCCCAATGAGCAGTTCTTC
NA	TRBV6-1	NA	TRBJ1-1	13	CASSEKAETEAFF	TGTGCCAGCAGTGAAAAAGCAGAGACTGAAGCTTTCTTT
TRBD1	TRBV6-6	NA	TRBJ1-3	16	CASSRTGTVSGNTIYF	TGTGCCAGCAGCCGGACAGGGACCGTCTCTGGAAACACCATATATTTT
NA	TRBV6-4	NA	TRBJ2-1	13	CASSRSDFNEQFF	TGTGCCAGCAGTAGGTCCGACTTCAATGAGCAGTTCTTC
NA	TRBV14	NA	TRBJ1-2	14	CASSQEGGARGYTF	TGTGCCAGCAGCCAAGAGGGAGGGGCGAGGGGCTACACCTTC
NA	TRBV19	NA	TRBJ1-1	13	CASSRTENTEAFF	TGTGCCAGTAGTAGGACCGAGAACACTGAAGCTTTCTTT
NA	TRBV6-5	NA	TRBJ2-5	13	CASRMPRTETQYF	TGTGCCAGCAGAATGCCTAGGACGGAGACCCAGTACTTC
TRBD1	TRBV5-6	NA	TRBJ1-1	15	CASSGGGAGNTEAFF	TGTGCCAGCAGCGGAGGGGGCGCCGGGAACACTGAAGCTTTCTTT
TRBD1	TRBV27	NA	TRBJ2-7	14	CASGADRYSYEQYF	TGTGCCAGCGGAGCGGACAGGTACTCCTACGAGCAGTACTTC
NA	TRBV6-5	NA	TRBJ1-1	10	CASIGTEAFF	TGTGCCAGCATTGGCACTGAAGCTTTCTTT
NA	TRBV2	NA	TRBJ1-2	13	CASTYAAVHGYTF	TGTGCCAGCACGTATGCGGCAGTTCATGGCTACACCTTC